The rows below give T cell receptor beta chains drawn from one sample of a study of CD8 T cells in Susac syndrome. TCRdb processed the immunoSEQ multiplex PCR reads anew with MiXCR; each CDR3 protein has one entry. Here the sample spans 200,000 to 300,000 distinct CDR3 sequences, 95% to 97% being singletons. The specimen sequenced was CD4+ T cells from PBMCs. The receptors were sampled from a human donor with Susac syndrome. CDR3s include the opening cysteine and the closing phenylalanine or tryptophan. D genes are given only for firm matches. Only part of the rows carry a size: once, few, many, or a class if the clone is expanded.

d_gene | j_gene | abundance | v_gene | CDR3nt | CDR3aa
NA | TRBJ1-1 | NA | TRBV30 | TGTGCCTGGAGGTTGGGTGAAGCTTTCTTT | CAWRLGEAFF
TRBD2 | TRBJ2-7 | NA | TRBV19 | TGTGCCAGTAGCTGGCGGGGGGGTGTGCGGCAGTACTTC | CASSWRGGVRQYF
TRBD1 | TRBJ1-2 | NA | TRBV28 | TGTGCCAGCAGACGCGGACAGGGGAGCAAGGGCTACACCTTC | CASRRGQGSKGYTF
NA | TRBJ2-7 | NA | TRBV4-1 | TGCGCCAGCAGCCAAGCTTTTGGACAGACCTACGAGCAGTACTTC | CASSQAFGQTYEQYF
NA | TRBJ2-3 | NA | TRBV6-6 | TGTGCCAGCAGTTACCTTGATACGCAGTATTTT | CASSYLDTQYF
NA | TRBJ2-7 | NA | TRBV6-2/TRBV6-3 | TGTGCCAGCAAGATGACCCTCTCCTACGAGCAGTACTTC | CASKMTLSYEQYF
NA | TRBJ1-2 | NA | TRBV4-2 | TGTGCCAGCGCGGGGCTTCCCCCCTCGGATGGCTACACCTTC | CASAGLPPSDGYTF
TRBD1 | TRBJ1-5 | NA | TRBV28 | TGTGCCAGCACGGCAGGGGGAAGCAATCAGCCCCAGCATTTT | CASTAGGSNQPQHF
TRBD2 | TRBJ2-7 | once | TRBV4-2 | TGTGCCAGCAGCGGTTCTAGCGGGAGGGCCTCGGGGATCGGATTTTATGAGCAGTACTTC | CASSGSSGRASGIGFYEQYF
TRBD1 | TRBJ1-5 | NA | TRBV12-3/TRBV12-4 | TGTGCCAGCACCGGACAGGGGAATCAGCCCCAGCATTTT | CASTGQGNQPQHF
NA | TRBJ1-5 | NA | TRBV3-1 | TGTGCCAGCAGCCAAGCAGGGGCGGGTCAGCCCCAGCATTTT | CASSQAGAGQPQHF
TRBD2 | TRBJ2-4 | once | TRBV7-2 | TGTGCCAGCAGCTTGGGAGGGTCGGCCAAAAACATTCAGTACTTC | CASSLGGSAKNIQYF
NA | TRBJ1-1 | NA | TRBV4-1 | TGCGCCAGCAGCCAACAGGTTACTCTCAACACTGAAGCTTTCTTT | CASSQQVTLNTEAFF
NA | TRBJ2-1 | NA | TRBV30 | TGTGCCTGGAGTGTCAAACAGGGACGCGAGCAGTTCTTC | CAWSVKQGREQFF
NA | TRBJ2-3 | NA | TRBV9 | TGTGCCAGCAGCGAGGGGGAGGGCGAAGATACGCAGTATTTT | CASSEGEGEDTQYF
TRBD1 | TRBJ2-5 | NA | TRBV28 | TGTGCCAGCAGTCCGTGGGACAGGGGGGGCCAAGAGACCCAGTACTTC | CASSPWDRGGQETQYF
NA | TRBJ2-3 | NA | TRBV11-2 | TGTGCCAGCAGCTTCCGGGACCGCCCGGTGGATACGCAGTATTTT | CASSFRDRPVDTQYF
NA | TRBJ1-2 | NA | TRBV12-3/TRBV12-4 | TGTGCCAGCACCAATATCCCGGGGGACTATGGCTACACCTTC | CASTNIPGDYGYTF
NA | TRBJ2-3 | NA | TRBV20-1 | TGCAGTGCCAGACAGCCACGCGCAGATACGCAGTATTTT | CSARQPRADTQYF
TRBD2 | TRBJ2-1 | NA | TRBV6-5 | TGTGCCAGCAGTTACACCTCCCTAGCGGGAGTTATCAATGAGCAGTTCTTC | CASSYTSLAGVINEQFF
TRBD2 | TRBJ2-5 | NA | TRBV13 | TGTGCCAGCAGCTTAGGCCTGACTAGCGGGAGTACCGAGACCCAGTACTTC | CASSLGLTSGSTETQYF
NA | TRBJ2-7 | NA | TRBV20-1 | TGCAGTGCTAGAGTAGCTTGGTACGAGCAGTACTTC | CSARVAWYEQYF
TRBD1 | TRBJ2-7 | NA | TRBV29-1 | TGCAGCGTCTCTCCGGGACAGATTTACTACGAGCAGTACTTC | CSVSPGQIYYEQYF
NA | TRBJ1-5 | NA | TRBV20-1 | TGCAGTGCTAGACAGATGAACAATCAGCCCCAGCATTTT | CSARQMNNQPQHF
NA | TRBJ2-3 | NA | TRBV2 | TGTGCCAGCACCGGGAAAGGTACAGATACGCAGTATTTT | CASTGKGTDTQYF
NA | TRBJ2-1 | NA | TRBV19 | TGTGCCAGTAGCGCCCAATTTCAGATGGGGGCGTACAATGAGCAGTTCTTC | CASSAQFQMGAYNEQFF
NA | TRBJ2-1 | NA | TRBV3-1 | TGTGCCAGCAGCCAAGCCGGGGAGAGCTCCTACAATGAGCAGTTCTTC | CASSQAGESSYNEQFF